Listed below are T cell receptor beta chains from one sample, sequenced in a study of shared clonotypes between healthy human individuals. TCRdb keeps only in-frame clones here, not all; method: immunoSEQ multiplex PCR. This sample has 2 million or so clones, with about 95% found just once. The sample taken for sequencing was naive CD4+ T cells sorted from blood. All receptors derive from a man aged 18 to 29 in good health. The CDR3 runs from the conserved cysteine through the conserved F or W. The D gene is left open where the match is weak. The size field is filled for only some rows; it gives once, few, many or a size class.

clone size,V gene,D gene,J gene,CDR3 DNA,CDR3 protein
NA,TRBV7-2,NA,TRBJ1-2,TGTGCCAGCAGCTTAGGCAGAGCTAACTATGGCTACACCTTC,CASSLGRANYGYTF
NA,TRBV18,NA,TRBJ2-5,TGTGCCAGCTCACCACCGGGCAGGGGGGGCCAAGAGACCCAGTACTTC,CASSPPGRGGQETQYF
NA,TRBV5-1,NA,TRBJ2-7,TGCGCCAGCAGCTTCGGCGGGATCTACGAGCAGTACTTC,CASSFGGIYEQYF
NA,TRBV25-1,NA,TRBJ1-5,TGTGCCAGCAGCCCAGTGGCAGGGACTAGCAATCAGCCCCAGCATTTT,CASSPVAGTSNQPQHF
NA,TRBV30,NA,TRBJ2-1,TGTGCCTGGAGTACCCGGACGGACAATGAGCAGTTCTTC,CAWSTRTDNEQFF
NA,TRBV5-1,NA,TRBJ1-5,TGCGCCAGCAGCTTAGGACGGGATAGCAATCAGCCCCAGCATTTT,CASSLGRDSNQPQHF
NA,TRBV6-1,NA,TRBJ1-4,TGTGCCAGCAGTGAAGGAGTATGGACAGCCGCGAATGAAAAACTGTTTTTT,CASSEGVWTAANEKLFF
once,TRBV7-8,NA,TRBJ1-5,TGTGCCAGCAGCTTAGAGGAGGGCCATCAGCCCCAGCATTTT,CASSLEEGHQPQHF
NA,TRBV7-6,NA,TRBJ1-4,TGTGCCAGCAGCTTAGGTGGAGGAACGGGTGAAAAACTGTTTTTT,CASSLGGGTGEKLFF
NA,TRBV21-1,NA,TRBJ2-7,TGTGCCAGCAGGGAAGAACAGGGGCTGGGCGAGCAGTACTTC,CASREEQGLGEQYF
NA,TRBV4-1,TRBD1,TRBJ2-3,TGCGCCAGCAGCCGCCCCGACAGGGGGGTAGCAGATACGCAGTATTTT,CASSRPDRGVADTQYF
NA,TRBV28,TRBD1,TRBJ1-2,TGTGCCAGCAGTGCTTCAACAGGGGGCCTACCAGGCTATGGCTACACCTTC,CASSASTGGLPGYGYTF
NA,TRBV5-4,NA,TRBJ1-3,TGTGCCAGCAGCACCCGGGGCACGGCTGGAAACACCATATATTTT,CASSTRGTAGNTIYF
NA,TRBV7-2,TRBD2,TRBJ2-1,TGTGCCAGCAGCTTAGCAAGCGGGAGTTTCAATGAGCAGTTCTTC,CASSLASGSFNEQFF
NA,TRBV19,NA,TRBJ2-3,TGTGCCAGTAGTATAGGGGGGGATACGCAGTATTTT,CASSIGGDTQYF
NA,TRBV30,TRBD2,TRBJ2-1,TGTGCCTGGAGTAGGGCTGGCGGGGGATACAATGAGCAGTTCTTC,CAWSRAGGGYNEQFF
once,TRBV5-6,NA,TRBJ2-7,TGTGCCAGCACCCAGGGGACCGGGTTGGGCGAGCAGTACTTC,CASTQGTGLGEQYF
NA,TRBV2,NA,TRBJ1-1,TGTGCCAGCGGGCTGAGGCCTGAAGCTTTCTTT,CASGLRPEAFF
NA,TRBV5-1,TRBD1,TRBJ1-6,TGCGCCAGCAGCTCCGGACAGGAAAATTCACCCCTCCACTTT,CASSSGQENSPLHF
NA,TRBV1,NA,TRBJ2-3,TGCACCGAAGGGACAAGCACAGATACGCAGTATTTT,CTEGTSTDTQYF